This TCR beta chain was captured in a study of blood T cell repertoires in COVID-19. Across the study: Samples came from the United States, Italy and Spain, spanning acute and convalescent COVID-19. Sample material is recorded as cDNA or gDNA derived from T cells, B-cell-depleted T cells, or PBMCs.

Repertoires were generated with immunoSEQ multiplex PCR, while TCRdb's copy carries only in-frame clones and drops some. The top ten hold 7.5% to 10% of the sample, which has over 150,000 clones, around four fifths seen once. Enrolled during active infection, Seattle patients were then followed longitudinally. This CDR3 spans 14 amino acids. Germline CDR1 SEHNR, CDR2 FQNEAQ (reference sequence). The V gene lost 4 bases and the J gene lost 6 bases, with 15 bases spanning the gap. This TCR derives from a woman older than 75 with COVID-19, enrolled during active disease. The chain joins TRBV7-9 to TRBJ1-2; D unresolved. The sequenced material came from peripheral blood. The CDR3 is CASSYGRAADGYTF. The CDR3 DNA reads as TGTGCCAGCAGCTACGGGCGGGCGGCGGATGGCTACACCTTC.